A selection of T cell receptor beta chains follows, all from one sample in a study of Ad26.COV2.S vaccination and SARS-CoV-2 variants. Sequencing was performed with immunoSEQ multiplex PCR; in TCRdb, only in-frame clones are kept and a portion is missing. This sample has 300,000 to 500,000 clones, with about 85% found just once. Sequenced here: peripheral blood, sampled in a trial of Ad26.COV2.S vaccine versus placebo. All receptors come from a person between 18 and 59 years old who received the Ad26.COV2.S COVID-19 vaccine or a placebo. The CDR3 runs from the conserved cysteine through the conserved F or W. The order of the fields is J gene, D gene, V gene, CDR3 protein. A D gene is named only where the DNA matches it firmly.

TRBJ2-7 TRBD2 TRBV7-2 CASSLSGGAHEQYF
TRBJ2-1 . TRBV5-1 CASRIGTQGYRQFF
TRBJ2-1 . TRBV7-2 CASSAYREPPLAEQFF
TRBJ1-2 . TRBV5-1 CASSLGSWYTF
TRBJ2-7 . TRBV7-9 CASSLASLVTEQYF
TRBJ2-7 TRBD2 TRBV6-5 CASYGGAYEQYF
TRBJ1-2 . TRBV27 CASSIDKYYGYTF
TRBJ1-3 . TRBV28 CASSWGSSGNTIYF
TRBJ1-1 . TRBV6-2/TRBV6-3 CASSYSLNTEAFF
TRBJ2-7 . TRBV9 CASSVGPAGVLYEQYF
TRBJ2-6 . TRBV28 CASSLAGSGANVLTF
TRBJ1-3 . TRBV11-2 CASSSKHTIYF
TRBJ1-5 . TRBV5-8 CASRAGWGPNQPQHF
TRBJ2-3 TRBD2 TRBV3-1/TRBV3-2 CASSTGGEGDTQYF
TRBJ1-1 . TRBV10-2 CASRGAGEAFF
TRBJ1-2 . TRBV3-1/TRBV3-2 CAAGLWNYGYTF
TRBJ2-7 . TRBV2 CASTADNYYEQYF
TRBJ1-2 . TRBV6-1 CASSEDIINYGYTF
TRBJ1-2 TRBD1 TRBV2 CAGSGQGTGGYTF
TRBJ2-3 TRBD2 TRBV5-1 CASSRLAGGSDTQYF
TRBJ2-7 . TRBV2 CASRRTDYSYEQYF
TRBJ2-7 TRBD1 TRBV19 CASSGVKDRGGEQYF
TRBJ2-4 . TRBV5-6 CASSLFSALSLAKNIQYF
TRBJ2-1 TRBD2 TRBV7-2 CASSLKAGYSYNEQFF
TRBJ1-6 . TRBV6-2/TRBV6-3 CASSNGPPAFSPLHF
TRBJ2-1 TRBD1 TRBV11-2 CASSLGGRGNEQFF
TRBJ1-5 . TRBV5-1 CASSLDGAGNQPQHF
TRBJ1-3 TRBD1 TRBV15 CATSAGGTGNTIYF
TRBJ1-2 . TRBV6-1 CASSEFEDGYTF
TRBJ2-2 TRBD2 TRBV4-3 CASSQGGRGGRGGELFF
TRBJ1-2 . TRBV7-2 CASSAIPGTLYGYTF
TRBJ1-1 . TRBV30 CAWSVTMNTEAFF
TRBJ2-1 . TRBV2 CAGAALTLNEQFF
TRBJ1-4 . TRBV24-1 CATSDNTGNEKLFF
TRBJ1-3 . TRBV30 CASSGPYLSGNTIYF
TRBJ2-3 . TRBV6-5 CASSYKAWGADTQYF